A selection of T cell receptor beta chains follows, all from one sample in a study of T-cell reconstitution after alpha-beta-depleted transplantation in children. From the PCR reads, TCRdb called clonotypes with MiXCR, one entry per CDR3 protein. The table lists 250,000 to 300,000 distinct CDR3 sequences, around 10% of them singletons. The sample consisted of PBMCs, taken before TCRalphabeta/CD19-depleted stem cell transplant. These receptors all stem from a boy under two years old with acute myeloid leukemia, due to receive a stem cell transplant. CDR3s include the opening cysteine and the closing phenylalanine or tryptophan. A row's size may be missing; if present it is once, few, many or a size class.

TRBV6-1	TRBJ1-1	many	CASYPKLLNTEAFF
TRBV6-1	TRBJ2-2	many	CVGLAENTGELFF
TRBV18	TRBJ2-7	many	CASSITSSYEQYF
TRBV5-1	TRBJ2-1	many	CASSLAATLPIGNEQFF
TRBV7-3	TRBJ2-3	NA	CASGIGVAGADTQYF
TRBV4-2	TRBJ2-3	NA	CASSDWLAGATDTQYF
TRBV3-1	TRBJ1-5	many	CASSLGQNNQPQHF
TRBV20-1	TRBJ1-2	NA	CSARAQTPTAIYGYTF
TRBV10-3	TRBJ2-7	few	CAISDVRDRGREQYF
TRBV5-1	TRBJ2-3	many	CASPTSGDTQYF
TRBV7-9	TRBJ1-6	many	CASSDPTGGNSPLHF
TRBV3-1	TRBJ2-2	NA	CACCLPPRPVKGSGELFF
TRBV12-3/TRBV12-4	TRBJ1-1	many	CASSFAREAFF
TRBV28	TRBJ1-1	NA	CASSSEIQLMNTEAFF
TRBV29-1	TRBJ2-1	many	CSVESYRGGSYNEQFF
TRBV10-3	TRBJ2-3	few	CAIGTGTADRATDTQYF
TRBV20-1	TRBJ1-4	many	CSARGLEKLFF
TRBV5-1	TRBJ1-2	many	CASSLGTGEGYGYTF
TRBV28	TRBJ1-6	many	CASISYRQGLNSPLHF
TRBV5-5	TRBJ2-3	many	CASSSRPSTDTQYF
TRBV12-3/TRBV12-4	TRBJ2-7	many	CASSPGTSGNPEQYF
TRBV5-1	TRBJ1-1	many	CASSLSRIGNTEAFF
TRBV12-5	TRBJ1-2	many	CASGLGGTGIKGYTF
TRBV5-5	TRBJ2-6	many	CASSLDGLLSGANVLTF
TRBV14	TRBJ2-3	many	CASSQEVGGDTQYF
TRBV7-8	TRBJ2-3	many	CASSPAGPTDTQYF
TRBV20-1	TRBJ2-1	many	CSASLSSYNEQFF
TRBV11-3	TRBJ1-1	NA	CASSLVQGLNTEAFF
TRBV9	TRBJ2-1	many	CASSVAGQPNSYNEQFF
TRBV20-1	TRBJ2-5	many	CSAGEGGETQYF
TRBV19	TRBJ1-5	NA	CASKAVYQPQHF